By sample share, the clone carrying this TCR beta chain is medium-sized. Its antigen is still unknown. This sample is drawn from a study of tumor-infiltrating lymphocytes in primary liver carcinoma. Study-wide results and caveats: Researchers report that only about 7.5-24% of top clones turned up in all five tumor regions.

Unsorted bulk tissue of about 18-34 mg yielded co-extracted RNA and DNA. cDNA specific to TCR beta was made from 450 to 650 ng of total RNA, with a constant-region primer employed for priming. Modified slightly, ARM-PCR produced TCR beta libraries over three nested multiplex PCR rounds. TRBV1-TRBV30 forward primers and a C-beta reverse primer were used in the first two PCR rounds, which each ran for about 11 cycles. One entry per CDR3 protein results from TCRdb running MiXCR on the multiplex PCR reads. The top ten hold about 8% of the sample, which has 100,000 to 150,000 distinct CDR3 sequences, 55% to 75% seen once. Per germline, CDR1 SGHAT and CDR2 FQNNGV. The CDR3 totals 15 residues. The V end lost 0 bases, the J end lost 5 bases, and 11 bases lay between the germline ends.

The chain links TRBV11-2 to TRBJ2-1, with D possibly being TRBD1 (5 bases). Sequenced: liver tumor tissue from sampling region 3. Sample subset: tumor region T3, left-lateral pole. This clonotype originated in an older woman with primary liver carcinoma and hepatitis B virus infection. In nucleotides, the CDR3 is TGTGCCAGCAGCTTAGAGTCAGGGTTTAACAATGAGCAGTTCTTC. Amino acids: CASSLESGFNNEQFF.